This T cell receptor beta chain appears in the sequencing data of a study of T cell repertoires in cytomegalovirus infection. In the case of this clonotype: The antigen is not known.

TCRdb re-analysed the reads in MiXCR, keeping a single row per CDR3 protein. The sample lists 830,000 or so distinct CDR3 sequences, 30% to 35% occurring once. Specimen: cultured CD8+ T cells from PBMCs, collected from culture after CMV antigen stimulation. This receptor was taken from a human donor in good health (CMV status not recorded). Some clones in this sample may be carry-over from other donors' samples.

CDR3 loop: CASTLAPRETQYF. The CDR3 nucleotides read TGTGCCAGCACCCTGGCCCCGAGAGAGACCCAGTACTTC. The rearrangement joins TRBV6-1 to TRBJ2-5; D is unresolved. This CDR3 is 13 amino acids long. The V and J ends lost 7 bases and 4 bases respectively, with 13 bases between them. Germline V CDR1 and CDR2: MNHNS, SASEGT.